Sequencing of this TCR beta chain was carried out in a study of blood T cells in healthy people across ages. A second about 6 to 12 cycle PCR used barcoded and J-beta primers. TCRdb used MiXCR to reprocess the 5' RACE reads, holding one entry per CDR3 protein. The profile shows 890,000 or so distinct CDR3 sequences, approximately 65% of them singletons. The CDR3 covers 18 residues. Germline CDR1 MNHEY, CDR2 SMNVEV (reference sequence). Isolation recovered at least 6.5 million PBMCs from every sample. Sequencing used blood. The receptor was derived from a man aged 25 to 45 in good health. The chain uses TRBV27 and TRBJ2-4; either TRBD1 or TRBD2 may fit D (7 bases each). The J call is in doubt because the DNA end fits TRBJ2-5 better. The CDR3: CASSLYGPWEGAEETQYF. In DNA, the CDR3 is TGTGCCAGCAGTTTATATGGGCCGTGGGAGGGGGCGGAGGAGACCCAGTACTTC.